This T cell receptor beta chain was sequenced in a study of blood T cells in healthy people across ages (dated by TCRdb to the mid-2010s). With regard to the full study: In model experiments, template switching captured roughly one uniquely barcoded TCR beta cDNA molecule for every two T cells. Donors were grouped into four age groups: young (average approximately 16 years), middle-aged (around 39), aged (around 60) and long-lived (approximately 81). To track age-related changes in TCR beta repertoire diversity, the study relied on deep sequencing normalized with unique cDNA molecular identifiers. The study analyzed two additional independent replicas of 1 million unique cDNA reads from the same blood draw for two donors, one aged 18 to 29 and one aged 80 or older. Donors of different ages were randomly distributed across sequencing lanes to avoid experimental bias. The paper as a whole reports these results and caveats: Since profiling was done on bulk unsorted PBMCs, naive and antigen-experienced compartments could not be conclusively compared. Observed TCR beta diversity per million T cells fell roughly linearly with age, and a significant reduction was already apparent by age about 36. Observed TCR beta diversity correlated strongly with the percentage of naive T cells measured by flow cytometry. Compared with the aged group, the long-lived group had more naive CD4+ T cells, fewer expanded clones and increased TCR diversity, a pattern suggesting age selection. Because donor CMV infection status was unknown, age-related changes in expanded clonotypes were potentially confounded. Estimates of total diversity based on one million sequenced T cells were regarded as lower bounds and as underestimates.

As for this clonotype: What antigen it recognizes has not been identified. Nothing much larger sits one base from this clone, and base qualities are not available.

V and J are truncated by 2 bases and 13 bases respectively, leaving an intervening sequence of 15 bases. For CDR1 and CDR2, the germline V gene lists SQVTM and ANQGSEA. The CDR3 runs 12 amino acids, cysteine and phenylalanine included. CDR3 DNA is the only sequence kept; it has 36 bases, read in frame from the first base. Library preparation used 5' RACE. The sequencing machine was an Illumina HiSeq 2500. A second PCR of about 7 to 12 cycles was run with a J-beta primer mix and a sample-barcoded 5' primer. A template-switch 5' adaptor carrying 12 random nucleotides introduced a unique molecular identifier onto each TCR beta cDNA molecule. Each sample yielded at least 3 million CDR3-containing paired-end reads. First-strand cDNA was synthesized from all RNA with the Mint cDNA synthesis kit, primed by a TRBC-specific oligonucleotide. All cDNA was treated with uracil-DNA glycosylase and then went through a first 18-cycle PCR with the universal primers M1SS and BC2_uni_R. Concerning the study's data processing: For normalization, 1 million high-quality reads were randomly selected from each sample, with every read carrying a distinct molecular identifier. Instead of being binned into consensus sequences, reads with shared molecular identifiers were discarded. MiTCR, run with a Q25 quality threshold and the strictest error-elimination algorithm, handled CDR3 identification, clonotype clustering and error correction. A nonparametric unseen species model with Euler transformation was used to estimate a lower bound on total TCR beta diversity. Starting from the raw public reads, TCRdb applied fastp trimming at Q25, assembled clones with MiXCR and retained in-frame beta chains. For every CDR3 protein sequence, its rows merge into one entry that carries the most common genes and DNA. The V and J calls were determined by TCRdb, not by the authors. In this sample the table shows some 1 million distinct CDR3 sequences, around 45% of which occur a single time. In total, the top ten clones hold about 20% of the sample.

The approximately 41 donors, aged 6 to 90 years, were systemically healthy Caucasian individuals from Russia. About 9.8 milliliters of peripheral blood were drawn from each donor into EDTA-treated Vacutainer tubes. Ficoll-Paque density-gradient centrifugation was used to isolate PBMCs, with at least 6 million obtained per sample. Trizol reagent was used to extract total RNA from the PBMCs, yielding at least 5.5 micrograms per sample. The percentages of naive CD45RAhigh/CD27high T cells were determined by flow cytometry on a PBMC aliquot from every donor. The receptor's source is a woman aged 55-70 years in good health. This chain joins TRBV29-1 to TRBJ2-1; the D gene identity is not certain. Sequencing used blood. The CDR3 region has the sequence CSVEIHRGSQFF. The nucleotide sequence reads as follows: TGCAGCGTTGAAATCCATAGAGGCTCCCAGTTCTTC.